This is a list of T cell receptor beta chains from one sample in a study of tissue T cells after allogeneic stem cell transplantation. Measured with immunoSEQ multiplex PCR; TCRdb has only the in-frame clones, and not every one. The repertoire holds tens of thousands of clones, with roughly 92% as singletons. The material sequenced was blood, taken before transplantation. The receptor source for this set is a woman aged 35 to 70 who later had graft-versus-host disease after an allogeneic stem cell transplant. The CDR3 runs from the conserved cysteine through the conserved F or W. The D gene is left open where the match is weak.

NA TRBJ1-4 TRBV25-1 CASSLTAEGEKLFF
TRBD2 TRBJ2-5 TRBV6-2/TRBV6-3 CASSSPGLAGNQETQYF
TRBD1 TRBJ2-1 TRBV6-6 CASSHGTGYNEQFF
NA TRBJ2-1 TRBV4-1 CASSLGPSSYNEQFF
TRBD2 TRBJ2-7 TRBV6-2/TRBV6-3 CASSPTGLAGADEQYF
TRBD2 TRBJ2-5 TRBV6-2/TRBV6-3 CASSYGLAPYQETQYF
NA TRBJ2-1 TRBV7-2 CASSLDLGAHNEQFF
TRBD1 TRBJ2-7 TRBV7-2 CASSSPGQHNEQYF
NA TRBJ2-2 TRBV6-5 CASCGWDTGELFF
NA TRBJ2-3 TRBV7-6 CASSLWGISTDTQYF
TRBD2 TRBJ2-2 TRBV6-2/TRBV6-3 CASSYSVAGTTNTGELFF
NA TRBJ2-5 TRBV15 CATSRDRETQYF
TRBD2 TRBJ2-1 TRBV5-5 CASSGRSGSSYNEQFF
TRBD1 TRBJ2-5 TRBV7-9 CASSVRQGPDQETQYF
TRBD1 TRBJ2-3 TRBV5-1 CASRGQPSTDTQYF
NA TRBJ2-1 TRBV7-2 CASSFGRHNEQFF
NA TRBJ1-4 TRBV2 CASKEEGYEKLFF
NA TRBJ2-5 TRBV7-2 CASSFSGAQGTQYF
NA TRBJ1-5 TRBV28 CASSLSGAYNQPQHF
NA TRBJ2-1 TRBV6-4 CASSGGDHNEQFF
NA TRBJ1-2 TRBV7-6 CASSKILQGYGYTF
NA TRBJ2-3 TRBV4-3 CASSQDRRGDRTDTQYF
NA TRBJ2-7 TRBV5-6 CASSLDRRAFTYEQYF
TRBD2 TRBJ2-2 TRBV7-2 CASSLRAGGAGELFF
NA TRBJ2-5 TRBV7-9 CASSPGSGQKETQYF
NA TRBJ2-5 TRBV18 CASSQGLGETQYF
NA TRBJ2-1 TRBV25-1 CASRSQSGHSYNEQFF
TRBD1 TRBJ1-6 TRBV4-3 CASSQGQGVLNSPLHF
TRBD1 TRBJ2-5 TRBV12-5 CASGLGQGTQTQYF
NA TRBJ1-2 TRBV7-2 CASSQPSLGAGYGYTF
NA TRBJ1-6 TRBV28 CASSFMGNSPLHF
NA TRBJ2-7 TRBV9 CASSVVDWSEQYF
NA TRBJ1-3 TRBV28 CASSWLDGGNTIYF
NA TRBJ2-7 TRBV19 CASSFVLDSYYEQYF
NA TRBJ1-3 TRBV28 CASGGSGNTIYF
NA TRBJ1-1 TRBV12-3/TRBV12-4 CASRMNTEAFF
TRBD2 TRBJ2-1 TRBV7-2 CASSLPNGLAGTSYNEQFF
NA TRBJ1-1 TRBV4-1 CASRIAADMNTEAFF
NA TRBJ2-1 TRBV11-2 CASSLTVGEQFF
NA TRBJ1-4 TRBV7-2 CASSPSRETNEKLFF
TRBD1 TRBJ1-2 TRBV12-5 CASGLAGQGRAGYTF
TRBD1 TRBJ1-2 TRBV24-1 CATRHNRRDRLNYGYTF
NA TRBJ1-5 TRBV28 CASSLTGFLNQPQHF
NA TRBJ2-1 TRBV3-1/TRBV3-2 CASSQARRGEQFF
TRBD2 TRBJ2-1 TRBV6-5 CASSRSGRSHEQFF
NA TRBJ1-1 TRBV24-1 CATLTGTGRSRVNTEAFF
NA TRBJ2-3 TRBV7-9 CASSPRGGRGTDTQYF
NA TRBJ1-2 TRBV24-1 CATTNYGYTF
TRBD2 TRBJ2-5 TRBV18 CASSPPAGGETQYF
NA TRBJ2-5 TRBV25-1 CASSESTPETQYF
TRBD1 TRBJ1-6 TRBV5-1 CASSPRTGDNSPLHF
NA TRBJ1-2 TRBV30 CASSTGYGYTF
NA TRBJ1-1 TRBV6-2/TRBV6-3 CASSLVGGITEAFF
NA TRBJ1-5 TRBV20-1 CSASKSWAQGYSNQPQHF
NA TRBJ1-6 TRBV7-2 CASSLELAADNSPLHF
NA TRBJ2-1 TRBV14 CASSQDHGPKNEQFF
NA TRBJ2-5 TRBV6-5 CASSMRDRQETQYF